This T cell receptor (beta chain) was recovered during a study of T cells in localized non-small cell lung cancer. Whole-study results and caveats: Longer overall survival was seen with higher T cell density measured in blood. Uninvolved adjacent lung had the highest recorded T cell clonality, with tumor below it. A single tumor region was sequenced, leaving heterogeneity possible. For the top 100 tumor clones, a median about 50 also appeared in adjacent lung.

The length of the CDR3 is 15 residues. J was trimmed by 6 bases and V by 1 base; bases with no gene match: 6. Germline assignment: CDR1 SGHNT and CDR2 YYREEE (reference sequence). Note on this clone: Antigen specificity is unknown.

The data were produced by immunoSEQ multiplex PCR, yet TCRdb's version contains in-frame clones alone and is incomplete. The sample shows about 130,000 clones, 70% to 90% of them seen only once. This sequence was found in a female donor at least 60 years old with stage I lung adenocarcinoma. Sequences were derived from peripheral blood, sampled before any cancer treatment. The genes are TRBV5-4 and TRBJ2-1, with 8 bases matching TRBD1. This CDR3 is CASSLKQGGVNEQFF. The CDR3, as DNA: TGTGCCAGCAGCTTGAAACAGGGGGGAGTCAATGAGCAGTTCTTC.